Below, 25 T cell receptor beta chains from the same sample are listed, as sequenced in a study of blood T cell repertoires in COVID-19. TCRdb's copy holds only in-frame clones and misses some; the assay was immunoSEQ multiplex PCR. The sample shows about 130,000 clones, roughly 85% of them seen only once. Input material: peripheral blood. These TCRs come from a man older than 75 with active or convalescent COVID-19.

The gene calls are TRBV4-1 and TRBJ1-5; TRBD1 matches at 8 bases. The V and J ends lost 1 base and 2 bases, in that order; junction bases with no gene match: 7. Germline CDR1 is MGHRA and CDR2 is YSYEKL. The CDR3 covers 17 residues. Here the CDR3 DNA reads TGCGCCAGCAGCCAAGTCTTGACAGGGGTTGGCAATCAGCCCCAGCATTTT. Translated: CASSQVLTGVGNQPQHF.

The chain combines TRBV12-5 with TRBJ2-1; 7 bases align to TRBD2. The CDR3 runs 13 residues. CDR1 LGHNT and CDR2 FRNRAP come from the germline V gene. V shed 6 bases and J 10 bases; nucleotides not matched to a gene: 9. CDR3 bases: TGTGCTAGTGGCCTGGCCGGGGGGAAGGAGCAGTTCTTC. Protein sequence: CASGLAGGKEQFF.

CDR3 sequence reads: CASSLDPGNYGYTF. The DNA for the CDR3 is TGTGCCAGCAGCTTGGACCCGGGGAACTATGGCTACACCTTC. J is TRBJ1-2 and V is TRBV5-5; D unresolved. The CDR3 is 14 amino acids. Germline loops: CDR1 SGHKS, CDR2 YYEKEE (reference sequence). The V gene lost 0 bases and the J gene lost 2 bases, with 8 bases spanning the gap.

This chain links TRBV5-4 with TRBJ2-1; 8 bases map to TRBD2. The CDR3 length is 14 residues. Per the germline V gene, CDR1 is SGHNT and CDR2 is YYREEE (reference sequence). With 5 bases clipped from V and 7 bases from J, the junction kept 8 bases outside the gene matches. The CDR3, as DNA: TGTGCCAGCAGGGTCCGGGGGGGGAGTAATGAGCAGTTCTTC. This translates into CASRVRGGSNEQFF.

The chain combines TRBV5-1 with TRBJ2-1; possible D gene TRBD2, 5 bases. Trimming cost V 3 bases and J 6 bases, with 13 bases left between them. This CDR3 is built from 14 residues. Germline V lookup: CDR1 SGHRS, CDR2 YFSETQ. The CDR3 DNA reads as TGCGCCAGCAGCTCCGAGGGTCGCTTCAATGAGCAGTTCTTC. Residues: CASSSEGRFNEQFF.

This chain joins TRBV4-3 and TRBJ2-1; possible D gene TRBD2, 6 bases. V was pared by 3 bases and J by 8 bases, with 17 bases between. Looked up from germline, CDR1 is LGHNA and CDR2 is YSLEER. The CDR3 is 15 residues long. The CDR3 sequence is CASSHRTNPGDEQFF. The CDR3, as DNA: TGCGCCAGCAGCCACCGGACTAACCCTGGGGATGAGCAGTTCTTC.

CDR3 DNA: TGTGCCAGCAGCTTAAGCGGATTCACAGATACGCAGTATTTT. It codes for CASSLSGFTDTQYF. The chain joins TRBV7-8 to TRBJ2-3; D may be TRBD2 (5 bases). CDR3 length equals 14 residues. Per the germline V gene, CDR1 is SGHVS and CDR2 is FQNEAQ. Trimming removed 2 bases at V and 2 bases at J, with 8 bases between.

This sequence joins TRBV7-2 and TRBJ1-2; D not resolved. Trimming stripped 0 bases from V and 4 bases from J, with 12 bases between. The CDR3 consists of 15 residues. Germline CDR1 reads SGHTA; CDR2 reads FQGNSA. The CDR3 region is CASSLAARFLYGYTF. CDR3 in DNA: TGTGCCAGCAGCTTAGCGGCCAGGTTCCTCTATGGCTACACCTTC. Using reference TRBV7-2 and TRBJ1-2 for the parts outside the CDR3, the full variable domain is GAGVSQSPSNKVTEKGKDVELRCDPISGHTALYWYRQSLGQGLEFLIYFQGNSAPDKSGLPSDRFSAERTGGSVSTLTIQRTQQEDSAVYLCASSLAARFLYGYTFGSGTRLTVV.

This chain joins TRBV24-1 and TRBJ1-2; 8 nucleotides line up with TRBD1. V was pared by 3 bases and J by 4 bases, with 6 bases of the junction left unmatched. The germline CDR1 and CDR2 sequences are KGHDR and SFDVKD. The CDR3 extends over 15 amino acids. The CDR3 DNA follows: TGTGCCACCAGTGATCCCGACAGGGGATCCTATGGCTACACCTTC. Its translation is CATSDPDRGSYGYTF.

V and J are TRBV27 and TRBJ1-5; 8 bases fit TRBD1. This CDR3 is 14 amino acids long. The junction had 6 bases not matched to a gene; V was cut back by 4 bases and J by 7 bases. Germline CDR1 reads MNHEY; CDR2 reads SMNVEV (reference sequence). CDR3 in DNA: TGTGCCAGCAGTTCGACAGGGGTGTACCAGCCCCAGCATTTT. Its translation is CASSSTGVYQPQHF.

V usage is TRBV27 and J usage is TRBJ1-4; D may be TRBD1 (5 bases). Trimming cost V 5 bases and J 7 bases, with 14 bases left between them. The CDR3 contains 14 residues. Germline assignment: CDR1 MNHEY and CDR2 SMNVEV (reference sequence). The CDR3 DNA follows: TGTGCCAGCAGTCCTCGGGGGGTGGCTGAAAAACTGTTTTTT. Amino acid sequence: CASSPRGVAEKLFF.

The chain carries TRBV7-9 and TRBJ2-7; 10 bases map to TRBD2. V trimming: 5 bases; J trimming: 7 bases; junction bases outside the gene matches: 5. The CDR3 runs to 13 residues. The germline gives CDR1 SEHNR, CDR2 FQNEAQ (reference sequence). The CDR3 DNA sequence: TGTGCCAGCAGCACTAGCGGGGCTCAAGAGCAGTACTTC. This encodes CASSTSGAQEQYF.

The CDR3 coding sequence is TGTGCCAGCAGTGTGGGCAGGGTGAGTGAGCAGTTCTTC. Translating gives CASSVGRVSEQFF. The V call is TRBV2, the J call TRBJ2-1; a possible D gene is TRBD1 (5 bases). V shed 4 bases and J shed 9 bases, with 13 bases lying between them. CDR1 is SNHLY and CDR2 is FYNNEI in the germline V gene. This CDR3 is 13 amino acids long.

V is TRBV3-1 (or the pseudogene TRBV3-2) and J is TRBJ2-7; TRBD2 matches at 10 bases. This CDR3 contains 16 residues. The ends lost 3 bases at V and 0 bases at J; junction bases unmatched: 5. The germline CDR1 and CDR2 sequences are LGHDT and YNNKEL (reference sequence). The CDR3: CASSHHSGGSSYEQYF. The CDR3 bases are TGTGCCAGCAGCCACCATAGCGGGGGGAGCTCCTACGAGCAGTACTTC.

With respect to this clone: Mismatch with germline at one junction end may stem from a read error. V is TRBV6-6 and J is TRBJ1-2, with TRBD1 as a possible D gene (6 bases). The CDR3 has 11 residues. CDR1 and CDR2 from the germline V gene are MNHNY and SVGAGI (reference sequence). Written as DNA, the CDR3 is TGTGCCAGCAGTTACGATGGACAGCACTCTTTC. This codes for CASSYDGQHSF.

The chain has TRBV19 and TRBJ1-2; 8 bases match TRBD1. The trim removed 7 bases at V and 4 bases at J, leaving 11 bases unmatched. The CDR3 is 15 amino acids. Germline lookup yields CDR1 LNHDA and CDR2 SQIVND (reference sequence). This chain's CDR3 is CASTSDRVVGYGYTF. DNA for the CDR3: TGTGCCAGTACCTCGGACAGGGTAGTAGGCTATGGCTACACCTTC.

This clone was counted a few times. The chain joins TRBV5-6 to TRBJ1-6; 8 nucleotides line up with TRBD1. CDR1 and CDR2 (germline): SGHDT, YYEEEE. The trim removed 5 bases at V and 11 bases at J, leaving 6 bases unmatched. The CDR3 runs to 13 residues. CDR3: CASRADRVTPLHF. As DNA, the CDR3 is TGTGCCAGCAGAGCGGACAGGGTTACACCCCTCCACTTT. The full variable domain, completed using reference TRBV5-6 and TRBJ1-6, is DAGVTQSPTHLIKTRGQQVTLRCSPKSGHDTVSWYQQALGQGPQFIFQYYEEEERQRGNFPDRFSGHQFPNYSSELNVNALLLGDSALYLCASRADRVTPLHFGNGTRLTVT.

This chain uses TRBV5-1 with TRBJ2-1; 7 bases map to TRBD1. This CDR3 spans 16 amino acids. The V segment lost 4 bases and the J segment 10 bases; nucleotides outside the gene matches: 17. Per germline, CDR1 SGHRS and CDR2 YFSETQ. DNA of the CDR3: TGCGCCAGCAGCCCATTCTCCGGGACAGCGAATGTGGAGCAGTTCTTC. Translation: CASSPFSGTANVEQFF.

CDR3 residues: CASSPTGGYGYTF. CDR3 DNA sequence: TGTGCCAGCAGCCCGACAGGGGGTTATGGCTACACCTTC. The V gene is TRBV7-3, the J gene TRBJ1-2, with 9 bases that match TRBD1. Germline trimming cut 5 bases from V and 5 bases from J; bases unmatched to any gene: 3. The CDR3 consists of 13 residues. Germline loops: CDR1 SGHTA, CDR2 FQGTGA.

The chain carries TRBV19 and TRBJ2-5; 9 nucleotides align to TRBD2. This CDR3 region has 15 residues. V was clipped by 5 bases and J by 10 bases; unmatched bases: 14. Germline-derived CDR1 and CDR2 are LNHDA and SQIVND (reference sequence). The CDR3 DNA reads TGTGCCAGTAGTTCCGGGACTAGCCGCAAGGAGGTCCAGTACTTC. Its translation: CASSSGTSRKEVQYF.

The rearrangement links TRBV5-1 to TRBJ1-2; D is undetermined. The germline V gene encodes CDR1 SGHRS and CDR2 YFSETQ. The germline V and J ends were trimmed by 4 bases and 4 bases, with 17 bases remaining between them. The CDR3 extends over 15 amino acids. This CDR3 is CASSREPRESYGYTF. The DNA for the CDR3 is TGCGCCAGCAGCCGAGAGCCTCGGGAAAGCTATGGCTACACCTTC. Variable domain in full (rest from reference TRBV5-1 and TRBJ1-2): KAGVTQTPRYLIKTRGQQVTLSCSPISGHRSVSWYQQTPGQGLQFLFEYFSETQRNKGNFPGRFSGRQFSNSRSEMNVSTLELGDSALYLCASSREPRESYGYTFGSGTRLTVV.

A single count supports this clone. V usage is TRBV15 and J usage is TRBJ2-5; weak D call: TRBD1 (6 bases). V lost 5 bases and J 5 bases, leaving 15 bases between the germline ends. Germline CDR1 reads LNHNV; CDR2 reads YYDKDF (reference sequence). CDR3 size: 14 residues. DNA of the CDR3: TGTGCCACCAGCGCCGGGACACTGAGGGAGACCCAGTACTTC. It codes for CATSAGTLRETQYF.

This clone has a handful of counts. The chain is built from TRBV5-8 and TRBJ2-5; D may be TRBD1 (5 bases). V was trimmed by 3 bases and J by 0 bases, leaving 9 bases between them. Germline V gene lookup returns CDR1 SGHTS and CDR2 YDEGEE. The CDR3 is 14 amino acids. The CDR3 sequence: CASSWKGYQETQYF. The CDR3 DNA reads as TGTGCCAGCAGCTGGAAGGGGTACCAAGAGACCCAGTACTTC.

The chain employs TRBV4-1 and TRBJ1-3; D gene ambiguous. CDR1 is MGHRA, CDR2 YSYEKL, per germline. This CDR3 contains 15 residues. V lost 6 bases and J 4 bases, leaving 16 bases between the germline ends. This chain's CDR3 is CASRPVGRKGNTIYF. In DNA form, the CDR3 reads TGCGCCAGCAGACCGGTAGGCAGGAAGGGAAACACCATATATTTT.

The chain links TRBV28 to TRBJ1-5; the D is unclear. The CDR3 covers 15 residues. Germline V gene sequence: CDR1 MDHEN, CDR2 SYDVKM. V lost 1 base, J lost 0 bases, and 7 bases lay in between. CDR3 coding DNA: TGTGCCAGCAGTTTATTGCGGGGTAGCAATCAGCCCCAGCATTTT. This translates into CASSLLRGSNQPQHF.